The T cell receptor (beta chain) described here comes from a study of CD8 T cells in ankylosing spondylitis. Concerning this clonotype itself: The target antigen is unknown.

General observations from the study: Previous work reported some of these motif variants in the synovial fluid and blood of reactive arthritis. Ankylosing spondylitis blood seemed to carry a telltale TCR beta motif made of seven or eight highly homologous variants. Significantly higher representation of disease-linked clones was reported for matched ankylosing spondylitis synovial fluid. Clones linked with disease were CD8+ and fairly uncommon in the peripheral blood.

TCR beta libraries were made by quantitative 5'-RACE with molecular barcodes. TCRdb redid the calling of the 5' RACE reads with MiXCR, one entry per CDR3 protein. Among 450,000 to 550,000 distinct CDR3 sequences, roughly 5.2% were seen once, and the ten largest hold 3% to 4.5%. Trimming took 5 bases from V and 2 from J; bases not matched to a gene: 9. The CDR3 is 18 amino acids. Germline-derived CDR1 and CDR2 are ENHRY and SYGVKD. The sequenced sample was blood, either unsorted or a sorted T cell fraction (not recorded which). This sequence was found in a male donor with ankylosing spondylitis. The chain recombines TRBV10-3 with TRBJ2-6, with 10 nucleotides matching TRBD2. CDR3 nucleotides: TGTGCCATCAGTCCACCGGGACTAGCGTCTCCTGGGGCCAACGTCCTGACTTTC. Its protein is CAISPPGLASPGANVLTF.